This T cell receptor beta chain was obtained from a study of shared clonotypes between healthy human individuals. Study in general: Aged between 18 and 49, the donors were a couple of women and a few men. Findings of the study overall: When naive CD4 clonotypes were compared across a few donors, approximately 4.9% were shared. Larger estimated richness was generally seen in naive subsets than in memory subsets. Non-shared clonotypes had lower generation probabilities than clonotypes shared by all four sorted-subset donors.

The CDR3 runs 15 residues. CDR1 is SGDLS and CDR2 is YYNGEE in the germline V gene. The V segment lost 0 bases and the J segment 4 bases; nucleotides outside the gene matches: 7. The naive CD8 subset, CD45RO-negative cells positively selected for CCR7, excluded terminally differentiated effector memory CD45RA+ cells. Remarks on this clone: The antigen is undetermined. Other nucleotide sequences from this sample produce the same CDR3.

Repertoires were generated with immunoSEQ multiplex PCR, while TCRdb's copy carries only in-frame clones and drops some. In the table there are some 2.1 million clones, approximately 94% of which are singletons. The TCR originated in a man between 18 and 29 years old in good health. The chain combines TRBV9 with TRBJ2-7; 7 nucleotides agree with TRBD1. Sequences were obtained from naive CD8+ T cells sorted from blood. For the CDR3, the DNA is TGTGCCAGCAGCGTAGGAGGGGGCCTAGGGTACGAGCAGTACTTC. Translating it yields CASSVGGGLGYEQYF. Supplemented by reference TRBV9 and TRBJ2-7, the full variable domain reads DSGVTQTPKHLITATGQRVTLRCSPRSGDLSVYWYQQSLDQGLQFLIQYYNGEERAKGNILERFSAQQFPDLHSELNLSSLELGDSALYFCASSVGGGLGYEQYFGPGTRLTVT.